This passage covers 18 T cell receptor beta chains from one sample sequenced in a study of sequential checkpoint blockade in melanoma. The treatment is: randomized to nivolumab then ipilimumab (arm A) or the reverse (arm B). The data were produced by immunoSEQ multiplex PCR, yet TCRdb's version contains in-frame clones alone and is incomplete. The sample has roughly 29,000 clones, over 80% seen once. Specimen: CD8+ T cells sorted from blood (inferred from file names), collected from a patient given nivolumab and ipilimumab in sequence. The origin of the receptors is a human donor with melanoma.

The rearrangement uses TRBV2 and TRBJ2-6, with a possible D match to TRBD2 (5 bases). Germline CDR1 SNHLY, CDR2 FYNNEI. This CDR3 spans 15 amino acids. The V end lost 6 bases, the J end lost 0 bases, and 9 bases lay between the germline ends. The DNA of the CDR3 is TGTGCCAGCAGGACGGGGAGCTCTGGGGCCAACGTCCTGACTTTC. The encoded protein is CASRTGSSGANVLTF.

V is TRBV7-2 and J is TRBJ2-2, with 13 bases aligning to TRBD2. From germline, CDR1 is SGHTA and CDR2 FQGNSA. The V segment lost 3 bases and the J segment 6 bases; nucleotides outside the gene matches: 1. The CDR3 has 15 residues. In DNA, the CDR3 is TGTGCCAGCAGCTTTGGACTAGCGGGAGCCGGGGAGCTGTTTTTT. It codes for CASSFGLAGAGELFF.

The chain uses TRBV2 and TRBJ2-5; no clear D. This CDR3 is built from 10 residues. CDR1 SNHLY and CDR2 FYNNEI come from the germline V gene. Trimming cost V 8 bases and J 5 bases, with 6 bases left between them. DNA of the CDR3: TGTGCCAGCGTTTCTGAGACCCAGTACTTC. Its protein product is CASVSETQYF.

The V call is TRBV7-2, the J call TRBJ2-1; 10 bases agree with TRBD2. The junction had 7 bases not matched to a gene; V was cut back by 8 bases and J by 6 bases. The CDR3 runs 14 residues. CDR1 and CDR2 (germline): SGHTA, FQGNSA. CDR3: CASLGLAGANEQFF. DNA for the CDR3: TGTGCCAGCCTCGGGCTAGCGGGAGCCAATGAGCAGTTCTTC.

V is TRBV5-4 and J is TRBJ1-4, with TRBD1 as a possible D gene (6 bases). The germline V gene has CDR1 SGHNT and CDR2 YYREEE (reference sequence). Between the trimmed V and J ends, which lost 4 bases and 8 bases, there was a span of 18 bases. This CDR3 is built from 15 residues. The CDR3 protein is CASSRLDSSEEKLFF. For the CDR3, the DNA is TGTGCCAGCAGCAGGTTGGACAGCTCGGAGGAAAAACTGTTTTTT.

DNA of the CDR3: TGTGCCAGCTCCCCAGCAGGGAATCAGCCCCAGCATTTT. The encoded protein is CASSPAGNQPQHF. V usage is TRBV27 and J usage is TRBJ1-5; perhaps TRBD1 as D (5 bases). The V gene lost 8 bases and the J gene lost 4 bases, with 12 bases spanning the gap. There are 13 residues in the CDR3. Germline V lookup: CDR1 MNHEY, CDR2 SMNVEV (reference sequence).

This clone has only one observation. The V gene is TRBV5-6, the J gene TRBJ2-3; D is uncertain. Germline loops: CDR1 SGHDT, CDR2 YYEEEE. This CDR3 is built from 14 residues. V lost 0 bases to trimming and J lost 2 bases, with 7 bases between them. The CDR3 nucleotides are TGTGCCAGCAGCTTGGTCAGATACACAGATACGCAGTATTTT. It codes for CASSLVRYTDTQYF.

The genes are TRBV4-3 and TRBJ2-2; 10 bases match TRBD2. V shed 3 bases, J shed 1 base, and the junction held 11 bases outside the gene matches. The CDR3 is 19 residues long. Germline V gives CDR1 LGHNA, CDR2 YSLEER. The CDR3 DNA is TGCGCCAGCAGCCAGTTTGAGATCCGACTAGCGGGGAACACCGGGGAGCTGTTTTTT. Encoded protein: CASSQFEIRLAGNTGELFF.

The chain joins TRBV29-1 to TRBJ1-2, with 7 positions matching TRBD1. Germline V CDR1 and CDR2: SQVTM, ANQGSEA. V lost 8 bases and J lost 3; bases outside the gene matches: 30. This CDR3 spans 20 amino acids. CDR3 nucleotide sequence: TGCAGCACCTTTGGGACAGACGGGGAGAAGCATAAGCTTGGATACTATGGCTACACCTTC. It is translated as CSTFGTDGEKHKLGYYGYTF. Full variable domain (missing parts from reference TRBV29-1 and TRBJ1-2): SAVISQKPSRDICQRGTSLTIQCQVDSQVTMMFWYRQQPGQSLTLIATANQGSEATYESGFVIDKFPISRPNLTFSTLTVSNMSPEDSSIYLCSTFGTDGEKHKLGYYGYTFGSGTRLTVV.

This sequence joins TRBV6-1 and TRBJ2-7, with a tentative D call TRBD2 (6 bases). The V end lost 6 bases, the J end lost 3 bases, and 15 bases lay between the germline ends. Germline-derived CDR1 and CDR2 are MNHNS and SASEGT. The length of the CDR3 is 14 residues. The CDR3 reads CASSQRADLYEQYF. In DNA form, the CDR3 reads TGTGCCAGCAGCCAGCGGGCGGACCTCTACGAGCAGTACTTC.

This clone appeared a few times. CDR3 region: CASTGQNTDTQYF. As DNA, the CDR3 is TGTGCCAGCACCGGACAGAACACAGATACGCAGTATTTT. This chain connects TRBV7-9 to TRBJ2-3, with D perhaps matching TRBD1 (6 bases). CDR1 SEHNR and CDR2 FQNEAQ come from the germline V gene (reference sequence). The V end lost 7 bases, the J end lost 2 bases, and 10 bases lay between the germline ends. The CDR3 covers 13 residues.

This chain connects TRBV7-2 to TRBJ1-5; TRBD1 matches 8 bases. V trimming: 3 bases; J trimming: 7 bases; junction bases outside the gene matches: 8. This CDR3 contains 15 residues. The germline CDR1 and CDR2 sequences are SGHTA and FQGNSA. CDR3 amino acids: CASSLPGGAGQPQHF. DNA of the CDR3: TGTGCCAGCAGCTTGCCAGGGGGCGCGGGGCAGCCCCAGCATTTT.

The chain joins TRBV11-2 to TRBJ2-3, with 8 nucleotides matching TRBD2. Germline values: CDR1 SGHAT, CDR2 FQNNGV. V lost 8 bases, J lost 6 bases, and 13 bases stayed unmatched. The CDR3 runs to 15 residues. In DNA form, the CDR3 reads TGTGCCAGCGCACCCCCCGCGGGAGGCTCTGATACGCAGTATTTT. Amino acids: CASAPPAGGSDTQYF.

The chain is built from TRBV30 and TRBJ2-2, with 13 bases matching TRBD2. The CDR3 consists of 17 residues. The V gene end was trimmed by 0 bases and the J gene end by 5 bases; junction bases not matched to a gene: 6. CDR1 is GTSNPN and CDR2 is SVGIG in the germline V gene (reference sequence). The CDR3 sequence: CAWSVREGLAGTGELFF. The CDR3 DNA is TGTGCCTGGAGTGTACGGGAGGGACTAGCGGGAACCGGGGAGCTGTTTTTT.

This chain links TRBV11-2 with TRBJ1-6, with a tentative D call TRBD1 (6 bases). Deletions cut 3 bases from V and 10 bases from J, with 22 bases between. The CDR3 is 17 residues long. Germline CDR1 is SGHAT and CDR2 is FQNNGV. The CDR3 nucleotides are TGTGCCAGCAGCTTCCGCCTGCCCCAGGGGCGAGGATCACCCCTCCACTTT. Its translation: CASSFRLPQGRGSPLHF. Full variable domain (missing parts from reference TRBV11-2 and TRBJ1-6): EAGVAQSPRYKIIEKRQSVAFWCNPISGHATLYWYQQILGQGPKLLIQFQNNGVVDDSQLPKDRFSAERLKGVDSTLKIQPAKLEDSAVYLCASSFRLPQGRGSPLHFGNGTRLTVT.

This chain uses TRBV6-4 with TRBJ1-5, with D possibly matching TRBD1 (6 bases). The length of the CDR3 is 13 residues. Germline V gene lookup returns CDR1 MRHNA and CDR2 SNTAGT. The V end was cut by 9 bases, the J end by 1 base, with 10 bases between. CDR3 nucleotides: TGTGCCAGTGCACAGGGAAGCAATCAGCCCCAGCATTTT. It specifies CASAQGSNQPQHF.

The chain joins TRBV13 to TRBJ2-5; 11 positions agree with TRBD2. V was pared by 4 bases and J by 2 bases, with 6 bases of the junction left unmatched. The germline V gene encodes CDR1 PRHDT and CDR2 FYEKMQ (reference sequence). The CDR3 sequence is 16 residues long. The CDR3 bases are TGTGCCAGCAGCTCCCGACTAGCGGGGATTCAAGAGACCCAGTACTTC. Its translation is CASSSRLAGIQETQYF.

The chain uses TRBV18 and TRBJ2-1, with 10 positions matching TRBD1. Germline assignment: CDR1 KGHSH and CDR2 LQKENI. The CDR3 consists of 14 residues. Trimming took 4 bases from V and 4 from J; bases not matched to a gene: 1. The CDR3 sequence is CASSQGQGYNEQFF. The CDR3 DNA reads TGTGCCAGCTCACAGGGACAGGGGTACAATGAGCAGTTCTTC.